This T cell receptor (beta chain) was identified in a study of T cells in Graves' hyperthyroidism and ophthalmopathy. Amplified TCR beta CDR3 regions derived from RNA transcripts. First-round RT-PCR targeting the TCR CDR3 was performed with the HTBI primer set. TCRdb re-called the multiplex PCR reads with MiXCR, one entry per CDR3 protein. The sample shows fewer than 400,000 distinct CDR3 sequences, about an eighth of them seen only once. Per the germline V gene, CDR1 is SNHLY and CDR2 is FYNNEI. V lost 0 bases and J lost 7; bases outside the gene matches: 3. The length of the CDR3 is 14 residues. The receptor was derived from a man in his fifties or sixties with Graves' ophthalmopathy. The chain links TRBV2 to TRBJ1-5, with 7 bases identical to TRBD1. Sequencing was performed on blood. CDR3 coding DNA: TGTGCCAGCAGTGAAGCGACAGGGCACCAGCCCCAGCATTTT. It yields the protein CASSEATGHQPQHF.